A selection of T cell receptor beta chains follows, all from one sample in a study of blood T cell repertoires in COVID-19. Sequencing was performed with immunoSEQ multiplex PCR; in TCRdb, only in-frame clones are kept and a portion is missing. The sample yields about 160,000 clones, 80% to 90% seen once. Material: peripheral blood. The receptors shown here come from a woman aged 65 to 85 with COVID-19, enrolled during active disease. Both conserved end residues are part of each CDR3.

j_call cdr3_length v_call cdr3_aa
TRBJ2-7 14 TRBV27 CASSLSAGFHEQYF
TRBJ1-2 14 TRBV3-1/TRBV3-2 CASSEDRVWRGYTF
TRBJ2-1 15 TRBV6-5 CASSYGGGTYNEQFF
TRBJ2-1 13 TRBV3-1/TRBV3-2 CATRTPPYNEQFF
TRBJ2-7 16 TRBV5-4 CASSSGQTRSSYEQYF
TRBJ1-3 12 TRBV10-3 CAIGGVRDTIYF
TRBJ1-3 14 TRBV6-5 CASKDRPSGNTIYF
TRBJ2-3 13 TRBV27 CASSRGGTDTQYF
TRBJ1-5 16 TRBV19 CASSIQGARFNQPQHF
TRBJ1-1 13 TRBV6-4 CASSAGQPTEAFF
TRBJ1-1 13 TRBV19 CASSIGAPSEAFF
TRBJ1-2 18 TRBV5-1 CASSLGAGTGNRIYGYTF
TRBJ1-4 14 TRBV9 CASSVRPDSEKLFF
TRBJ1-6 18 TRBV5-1 CASPTLLKQGWRSSPLHF
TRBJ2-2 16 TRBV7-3 CASSSPSGGAVGELFF
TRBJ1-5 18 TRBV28 CASKGRGRPGGSNQPQHF
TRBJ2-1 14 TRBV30 CAWSVGLAGIEQFF